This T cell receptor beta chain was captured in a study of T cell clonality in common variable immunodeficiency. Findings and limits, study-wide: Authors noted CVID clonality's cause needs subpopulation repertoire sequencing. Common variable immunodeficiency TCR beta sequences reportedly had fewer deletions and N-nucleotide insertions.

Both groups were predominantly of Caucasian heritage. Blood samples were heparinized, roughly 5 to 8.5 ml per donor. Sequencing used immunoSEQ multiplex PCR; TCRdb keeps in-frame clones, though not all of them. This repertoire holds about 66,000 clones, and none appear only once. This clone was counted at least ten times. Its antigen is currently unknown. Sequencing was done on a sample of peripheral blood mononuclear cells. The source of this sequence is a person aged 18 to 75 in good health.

The CDR3 here is CASSMAGPVSNQPQHF. The CDR3 bases that were read are TGTGCCAGTAGTATGGCAGGGCCGGTTAGCAATCAGCCC. The genes are TRBV19 and TRBJ1-5; possible D gene TRBD1, 5 bases. The read comes to an end 3 residues before the CDR3 does, leaving the germline J gene to fill in the end. The CDR3 has 16 amino acids. Germline CDR1 is LNHDA and CDR2 is SQIVND (reference sequence). Deletions cut 3 bases from V and 0 bases from J, with 12 bases between.